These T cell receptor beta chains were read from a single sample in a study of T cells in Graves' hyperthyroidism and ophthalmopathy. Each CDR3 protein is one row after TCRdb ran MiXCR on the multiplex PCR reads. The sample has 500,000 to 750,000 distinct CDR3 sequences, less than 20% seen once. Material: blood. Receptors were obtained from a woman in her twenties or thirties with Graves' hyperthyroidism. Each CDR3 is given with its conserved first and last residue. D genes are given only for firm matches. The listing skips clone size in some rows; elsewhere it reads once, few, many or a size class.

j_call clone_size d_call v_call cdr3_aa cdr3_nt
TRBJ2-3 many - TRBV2 CASSEVQGIMEGKSTDTQYF TGTGCCAGCAGTGAAGTCCAAGGAATTATGGAGGGAAAAAGCACAGATACGCAGTATTTT
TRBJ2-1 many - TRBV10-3 CAINPSGVSEQFF TGTGCCATCAACCCCTCAGGGGTGAGTGAGCAGTTCTTC
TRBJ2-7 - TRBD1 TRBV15 CATSRGGGQTYEQYF TGTGCCACCAGCAGAGGTGGGGGACAGACCTACGAGCAGTACTTC
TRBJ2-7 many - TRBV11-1 CASSLARATETYEQYF TGTGCCAGCAGCTTAGCGCGAGCGACAGAGACCTACGAGCAGTACTTC
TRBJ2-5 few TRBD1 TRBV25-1 CASSLSRGHMETQYF TGTGCCAGCAGTCTTTCCAGGGGGCATATGGAGACCCAGTACTTC
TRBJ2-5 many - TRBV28 CASSFGLTYETQYF TGTGCCAGCAGTTTTGGGCTAACTTACGAGACCCAGTACTTC
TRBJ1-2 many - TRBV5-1 CASSLGRGNPRYGYTF TGCGCCAGCAGTTTGGGCAGGGGAAACCCTCGTTATGGCTACACCTTC
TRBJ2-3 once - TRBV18 CASTPQGGGTSTDTQYF TGTGCCAGCACACCACAAGGGGGAGGCACAAGCACAGATACGCAGTATTTT
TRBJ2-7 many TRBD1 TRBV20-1 CSASLAGGIYEQYF TGCAGTGCTAGTTTGGCAGGGGGCATCTACGAGCAGTACTTC
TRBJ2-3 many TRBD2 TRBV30 CAWTSGSPDTQYF TGTGCCTGGACTAGCGGGAGCCCAGATACGCAGTATTTT
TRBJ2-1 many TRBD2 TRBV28 CASSLRGTSGSYNEQFF TGTGCCAGCAGTTTACGCGGGACTAGCGGGAGTTACAATGAGCAGTTCTTC
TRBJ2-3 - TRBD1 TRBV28 CASRPPGQSTDAQYF TGTGCCAGCAGGCCTCCGGGACAGAGCACAGATGCGCAGTATTTT
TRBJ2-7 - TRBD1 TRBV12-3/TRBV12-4 CASSWPGQGYEQYF TGTGCCAGCAGTTGGCCGGGACAGGGCTACGAGCAGTACTTC
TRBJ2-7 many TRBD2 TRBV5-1 CASSQSALAGGGGEQYF TGCGCCAGCAGCCAAAGTGCTCTAGCGGGAGGAGGTGGCGAGCAGTACTTC
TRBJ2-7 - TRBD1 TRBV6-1 CASSKPGQGYYEQYF TGTGCCAGCAGTAAACCGGGACAGGGATACTACGAGCAGTACTTC
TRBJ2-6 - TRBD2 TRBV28 CASSSLAGVSGANVLTF TGTGCCAGCAGTTCACTAGCGGGAGTCTCTGGGGCCAACGTCCTGACTTTC
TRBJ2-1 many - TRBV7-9 CASSTLSLLHLAKSYNEQFF TGTGCCAGCAGCACCTTATCTCTCCTCCACCTAGCGAAATCATACAATGAGCAGTTCTTC
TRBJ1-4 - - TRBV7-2 CASSLAGGFNNEKLFF TGTGCCAGCAGCTTAGCGGGGGGCTTCAATAATGAAAAACTGTTTTTT
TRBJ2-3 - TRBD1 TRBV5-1 CASSTGQGNGDTQYF TGCGCCAGCAGCACGGGACAGGGTAACGGGGATACGCAGTATTTT
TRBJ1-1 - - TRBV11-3 CASSSDRRNTEAFF TGTGCCAGCAGCTCCGACAGGCGGAACACTGAAGCTTTCTTT
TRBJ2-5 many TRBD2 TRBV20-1 CSTRTSGGGETQYF TGCAGTACCCGGACTAGCGGCGGGGGGGAGACCCAGTACTTC
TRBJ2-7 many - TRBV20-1 CSASAGWGSDSSEQYF TGCAGTGCTAGTGCCGGGTGGGGATCTGACTCCTCCGAGCAGTACTTC
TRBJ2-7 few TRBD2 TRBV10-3 CAISAQGLAGVLYEQYF TGTGCCATCAGTGCCCAGGGGTTAGCGGGAGTATTGTACGAGCAGTACTTC
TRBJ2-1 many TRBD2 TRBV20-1 CSARAPLAGANEQFF TGCAGTGCTAGAGCCCCCCTAGCGGGAGCCAATGAGCAGTTCTTC
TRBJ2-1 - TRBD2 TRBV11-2 CASSNSGTGNEQFF TGTGCCAGCAGCAACAGCGGGACGGGCAATGAGCAGTTCTTC
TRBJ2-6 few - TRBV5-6 CASSNWGGANVLTF TGTGCCAGCAGCAATTGGGGAGGGGCCAACGTCCTGACTTTC
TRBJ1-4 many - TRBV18 CASTSTGTTNEKLFF TGTGCCAGCACCTCCACAGGGACGACTAATGAAAAACTGTTTTTT
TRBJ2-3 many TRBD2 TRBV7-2 CASSYGLAGEADTQYF TGTGCCAGCAGCTACGGACTAGCGGGAGAGGCAGATACGCAGTATTTT
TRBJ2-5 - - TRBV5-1 CASSIAPGAETQYF TGCGCCAGCAGCATAGCTCCCGGGGCGGAGACCCAGTACTTC
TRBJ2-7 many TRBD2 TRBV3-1 CASSPTAGYSYEQYF TGTGCCAGCAGCCCCACAGCGGGATACTCCTACGAGCAGTACTTC
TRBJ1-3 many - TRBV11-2 CASGRVASGNTIYF TGTGCCAGCGGCAGGGTCGCCTCTGGAAACACCATATATTTT
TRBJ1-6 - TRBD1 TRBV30 CAWNTGTGDNSPLHF TGTGCCTGGAATACCGGGACAGGGGATAATTCACCCCTCCACTTT
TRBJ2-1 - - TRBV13 CASSLGVGTGNNEQFF TGTGCCAGCAGCTTAGGCGTAGGGACCGGGAACAATGAGCAGTTCTTC
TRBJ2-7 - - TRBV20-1 CSARDLGGTSYEQYF TGCAGTGCTAGAGACCTCGGGGGGACAAGCTACGAGCAGTACTTC
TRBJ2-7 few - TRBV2 CASLGQLYEQYF TGTGCCAGCTTGGGACAACTCTACGAGCAGTACTTC
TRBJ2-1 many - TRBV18 CASSPDLLNEQFF TGTGCCAGCTCACCAGATCTCCTCAATGAGCAGTTCTTC
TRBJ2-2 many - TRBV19 CASSTYQIRRGDTGELFF TGTGCCAGTAGTACTTATCAGATCCGCAGGGGAGACACCGGGGAGCTGTTTTTT
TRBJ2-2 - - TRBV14 CASSQPRHGELFF TGTGCCAGCAGCCAGCCCCGGCACGGGGAGCTGTTTTTT
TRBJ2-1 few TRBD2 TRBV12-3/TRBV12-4 CASSLRTSGYNEQLF TGTGCCAGCAGCCTCAGGACTAGCGGCTACAATGAGCAGCTCTTC
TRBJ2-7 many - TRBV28 CASRLTDPYEQYF TGTGCCAGCAGGTTGACAGATCCCTACGAGCAGTACTTC
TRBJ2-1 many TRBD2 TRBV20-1 CSASTRLAHNEQFF TGCAGTGCTAGCACCCGACTAGCCCACAATGAGCAGTTCTTC
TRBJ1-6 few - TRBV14 CASSQGPGVTGSYNSPLHF TGTGCCAGCAGCCAAGGGCCAGGGGTGACGGGCTCCTATAATTCACCCCTCCACTTT
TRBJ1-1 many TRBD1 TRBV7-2 CASSYTGVGTEAFF TGTGCCAGCAGCTATACAGGGGTGGGCACTGAAGCTTTCTTT
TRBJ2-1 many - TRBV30 CAWSKGAGGYNEQFF TGTGCCTGGAGTAAGGGGGCGGGAGGATACAATGAGCAGTTCTTC
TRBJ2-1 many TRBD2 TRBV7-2 CASSPGSLAGYNEQFF TGTGCCAGCAGCCCCGGATCACTAGCGGGGTACAATGAGCAGTTCTTC
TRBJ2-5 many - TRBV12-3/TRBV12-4 CASSFGRETQYF TGTGCCAGCAGTTTCGGGCGGGAGACCCAGTACTTC
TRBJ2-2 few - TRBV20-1 CSARAQNLGELFF TGCAGTGCTAGAGCTCAGAACCTCGGGGAGCTGTTTTTT
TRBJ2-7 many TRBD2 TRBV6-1 CASSEDPSGGFAEQYF TGTGCCAGCAGTGAAGATCCAAGCGGGGGGTTCGCCGAGCAGTACTTC
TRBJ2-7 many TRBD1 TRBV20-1 CSASTGAGQAYEQYF TGCAGTGCCTCAACAGGGGCGGGTCAGGCCTACGAGCAGTACTTC
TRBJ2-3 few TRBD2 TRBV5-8 CASSFTSGGAIDTQYF TGTGCCAGCAGCTTTACTAGCGGGGGCGCGATAGATACGCAGTATTTT